Listed here is a single T cell receptor (beta chain). What this receptor recognizes is not known. A read error may produce the germline difference seen at one junction end. Via the germline V gene, CDR1 is WSHSY and CDR2 SAAADI. The CDR3 spans 14 residues, from the cysteine through the phenylalanine. The entry retains the CDR3 DNA only, 42 bases that are in frame from base 1. The data stem from a study of T-cell reconstitution after alpha-beta-depleted transplantation in children (TCRdb year 2016). In the study overall: Using TCR repertoire profiling, the study quantitatively followed how T-cell immune reconstitution unfolded in children after TCRalphabeta/CD19-depleted allogeneic hematopoietic cell transplantation.

Receptors were amplified or captured by PCR. Sequenced on an Illumina HiSeq 2500. TCR library preparation used molecular barcoding, with unique molecular identifiers applied to normalize quantification of the TCRbeta repertoire. TCRdb's own reprocessing of the public reads used fastp at Q25 and MiXCR and kept productive beta chains. Rows are combined by CDR3 protein, so each entry shows the most common genes and DNA. The sample table records some 240,000 distinct CDR3 sequences; about 8.8% of these occur just once. About 5% of the sample rests with the top ten. In this chain, TRBV10-2 is recombined with TRBJ1-2; 7 of the junction bases match TRBD1. The sequence was obtained from a human donor who donated a stem cell graft to a child with SCID. Sequences were derived from PBMCs from the stem cell graft donor, sampled from the stem cell graft. The DNA sequence reads TGCGCCAGCAGTGAGTTAGGGGGCTTCGGTGGCTCCACCTTC. It translates as CASSELGGFGGSTF.